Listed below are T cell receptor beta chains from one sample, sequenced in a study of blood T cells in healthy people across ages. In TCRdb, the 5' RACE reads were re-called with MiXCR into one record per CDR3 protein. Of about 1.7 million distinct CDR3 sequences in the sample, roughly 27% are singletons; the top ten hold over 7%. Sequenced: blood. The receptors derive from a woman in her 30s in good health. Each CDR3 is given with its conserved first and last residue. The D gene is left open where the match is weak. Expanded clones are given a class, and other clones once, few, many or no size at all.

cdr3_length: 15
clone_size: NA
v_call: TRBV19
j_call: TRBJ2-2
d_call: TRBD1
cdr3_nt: TGTGCCAGCAGAACAGGGGGCGAAGGCACCGGGGAGCTGTTTTTT
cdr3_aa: CASRTGGEGTGELFF

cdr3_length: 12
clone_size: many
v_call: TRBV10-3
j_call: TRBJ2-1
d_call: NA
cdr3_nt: TGTGCCATCAGTGATAGCTACAATGAGCAGTTCTTC
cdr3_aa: CAISDSYNEQFF

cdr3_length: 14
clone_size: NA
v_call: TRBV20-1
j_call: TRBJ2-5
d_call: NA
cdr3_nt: TGCAGTGCTAGAGATGTAGGAGGTAGAGAGACCCAGTACTTC
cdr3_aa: CSARDVGGRETQYF

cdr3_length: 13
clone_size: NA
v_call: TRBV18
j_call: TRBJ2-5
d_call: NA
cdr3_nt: TGTGCCAGCTCACATCGCCACGAGGAGACCCAGTACTTC
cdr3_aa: CASSHRHEETQYF

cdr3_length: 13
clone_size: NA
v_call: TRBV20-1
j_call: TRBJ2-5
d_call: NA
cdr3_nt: TGCAGTGCTACTAGACTTATACAAGAGACCCAGTACTTC
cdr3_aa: CSATRLIQETQYF

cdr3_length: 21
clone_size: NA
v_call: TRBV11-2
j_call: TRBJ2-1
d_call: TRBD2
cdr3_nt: TGTGCCAGCAGCCGCCCGGTGATGCTAGCGGGGGGCCGGGTCGACTACAATGAGCAGTTCTTC
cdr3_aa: CASSRPVMLAGGRVDYNEQFF

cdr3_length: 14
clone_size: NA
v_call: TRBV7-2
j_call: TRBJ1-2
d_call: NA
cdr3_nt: TGTGCCAGCAGCTTCCGGGACGGAACCTATGGCTACACCTTC
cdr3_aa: CASSFRDGTYGYTF

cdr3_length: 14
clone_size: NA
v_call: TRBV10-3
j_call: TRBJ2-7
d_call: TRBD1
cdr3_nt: TGTGCCATCAGTGCTGGACAGGTGAGCTACGAGCAGTACTTC
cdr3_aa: CAISAGQVSYEQYF

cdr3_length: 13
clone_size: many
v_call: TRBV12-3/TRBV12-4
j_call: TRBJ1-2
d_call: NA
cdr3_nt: TGTGCCAGCAGAAAGGACGGTAACTATGGCTACACCTTC
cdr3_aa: CASRKDGNYGYTF

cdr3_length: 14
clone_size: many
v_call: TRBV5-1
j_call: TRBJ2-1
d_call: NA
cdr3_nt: TGCGCCAGCAGCTTAAGGGTTTCTGGCAATGAGCAGTTCTTC
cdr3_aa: CASSLRVSGNEQFF

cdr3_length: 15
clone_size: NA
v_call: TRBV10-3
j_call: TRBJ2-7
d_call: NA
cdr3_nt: TGTGCCATCAGTGAGTCGGGGACAACCTCCTACGAGCAGTACTTC
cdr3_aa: CAISESGTTSYEQYF

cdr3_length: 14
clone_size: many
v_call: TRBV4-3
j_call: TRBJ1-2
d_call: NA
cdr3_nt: TGCGCCAGCAGCCAAGATCCCAGGACCTATGGCTACACCTTC
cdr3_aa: CASSQDPRTYGYTF

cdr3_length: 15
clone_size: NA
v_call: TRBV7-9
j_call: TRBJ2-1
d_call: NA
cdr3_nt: TGTGCCAGCACCGGACAGTGGTCTAGGGACGATGAGCAGTTCTTC
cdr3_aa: CASTGQWSRDDEQFF

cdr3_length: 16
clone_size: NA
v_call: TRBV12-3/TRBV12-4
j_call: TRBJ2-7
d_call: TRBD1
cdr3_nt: TGTGCCTGCAGTTCCCCCAGGACAGGGAACACCTACGAGCAGTACTTC
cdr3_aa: CACSSPRTGNTYEQYF

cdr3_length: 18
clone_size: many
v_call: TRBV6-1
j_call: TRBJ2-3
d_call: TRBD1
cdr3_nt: TGTGCCAGCAGTAAGGCGGACAGGGGGCTGGTAGCGCGAGATACGCAGTATTTT
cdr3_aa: CASSKADRGLVARDTQYF

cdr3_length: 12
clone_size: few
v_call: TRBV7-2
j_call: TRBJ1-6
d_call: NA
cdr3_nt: TGTGCCAGCAGCTTTTCAGTTTCACCCTTCCACTTT
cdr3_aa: CASSFSVSPFHF

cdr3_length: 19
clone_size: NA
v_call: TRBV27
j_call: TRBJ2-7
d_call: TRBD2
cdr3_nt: TGTGCCAGCAGTCCGCCCCTTCCGGGACTAGCGGGGGTGTCCTACGAGCAGTACTTC
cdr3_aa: CASSPPLPGLAGVSYEQYF

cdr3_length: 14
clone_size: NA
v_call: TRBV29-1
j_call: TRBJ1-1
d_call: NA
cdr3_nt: TGCAGCGTCGCCGCGTTTCGGGCCAGTATTGAAGCTTTCTTT
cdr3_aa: CSVAAFRASIEAFF

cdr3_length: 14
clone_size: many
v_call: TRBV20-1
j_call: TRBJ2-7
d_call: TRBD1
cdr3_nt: TGCAGTGCTAGTCCGGGACAGGGCACAGCGCAGCAGTACTTC
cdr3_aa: CSASPGQGTAQQYF

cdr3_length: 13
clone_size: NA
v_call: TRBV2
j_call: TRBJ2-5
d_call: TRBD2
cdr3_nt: TGTGCCAGCGAAGCGGGGAGGAAGGAGACCCAGTACTTC
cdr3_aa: CASEAGRKETQYF

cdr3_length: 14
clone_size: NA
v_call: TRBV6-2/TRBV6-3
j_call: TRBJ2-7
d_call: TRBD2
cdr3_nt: TGTGCCAGCAGCCCTAGCGGGAGAAAATACGAGCAGTACTTC
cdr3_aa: CASSPSGRKYEQYF

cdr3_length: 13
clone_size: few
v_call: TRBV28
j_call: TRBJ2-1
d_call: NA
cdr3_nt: TGTGCCAGCACCGTGTGGGGGTACAATGAGCAGTTCTTC
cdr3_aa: CASTVWGYNEQFF

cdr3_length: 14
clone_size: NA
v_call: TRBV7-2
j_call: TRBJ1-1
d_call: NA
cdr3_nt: TGTGCCAGCAGCTTGGTTCAGGGGACCACTGAAGCTTTCTTT
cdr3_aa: CASSLVQGTTEAFF

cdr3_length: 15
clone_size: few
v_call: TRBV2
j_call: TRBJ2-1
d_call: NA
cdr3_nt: TGTGCCAGCAGTGAAGGAATGGACAGCTACAATGAGCAGTTCTTC
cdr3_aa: CASSEGMDSYNEQFF

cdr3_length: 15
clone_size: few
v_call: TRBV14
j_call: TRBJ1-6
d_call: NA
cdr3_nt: TGTGCCAGCAGCGCGGGGACCGTATATAATTCACCCCTCCACTTT
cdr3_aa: CASSAGTVYNSPLHF

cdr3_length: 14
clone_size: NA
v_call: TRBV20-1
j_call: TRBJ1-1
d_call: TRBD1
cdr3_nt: TGCAGTGCTAGACAGGGGGATCGGGGCACTGAAGCTTTCTTT
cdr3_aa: CSARQGDRGTEAFF

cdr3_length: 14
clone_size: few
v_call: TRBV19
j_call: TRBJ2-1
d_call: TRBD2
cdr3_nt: TGTGCCAGCCAACTAGCGGGGGGCCGCGGTGAGCAGTTCTTC
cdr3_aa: CASQLAGGRGEQFF

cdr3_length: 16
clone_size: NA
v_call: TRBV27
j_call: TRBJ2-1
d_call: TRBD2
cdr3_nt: TGTGCCAGCAGTTCCCTTAGCGGGAGGTCCTACAATGAGCAGTTCTTC
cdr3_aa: CASSSLSGRSYNEQFF

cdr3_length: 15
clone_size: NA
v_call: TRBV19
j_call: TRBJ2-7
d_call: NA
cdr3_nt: TGTGCCAGTAGTCAACCGCGTGGGGTCTCCTACGAGCAGTACTTC
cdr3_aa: CASSQPRGVSYEQYF

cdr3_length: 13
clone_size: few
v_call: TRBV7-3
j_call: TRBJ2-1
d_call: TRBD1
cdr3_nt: TGTGCCAGCAGCGGTTCAGCCGGGACAGGGTGGTTCTTC
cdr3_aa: CASSGSAGTGWFF

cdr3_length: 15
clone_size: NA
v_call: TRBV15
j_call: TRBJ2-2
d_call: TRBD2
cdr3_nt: TGTGCCACCAGCAGGGATAAAGCGGGGATCGGGGAGCTGTTTTTT
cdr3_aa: CATSRDKAGIGELFF

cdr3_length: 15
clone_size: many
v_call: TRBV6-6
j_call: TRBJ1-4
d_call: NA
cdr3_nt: TGTGCCAGCAGTTACTCATCGGGGGATAGGGAAAAACTGTTTTTT
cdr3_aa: CASSYSSGDREKLFF

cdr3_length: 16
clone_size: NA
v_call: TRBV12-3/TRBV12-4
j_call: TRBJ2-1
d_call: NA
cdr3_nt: TGTGCCAGCAGCCAAATGGGAGCGGACCCTTCGGATGAGCAGTTCTTC
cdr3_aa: CASSQMGADPSDEQFF

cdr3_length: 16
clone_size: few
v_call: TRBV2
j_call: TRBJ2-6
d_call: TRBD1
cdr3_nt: TGTGCCAGCAGTGCGGACAGGGCTACTGGGGCCAACGTCCTGACTTTC
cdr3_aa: CASSADRATGANVLTF

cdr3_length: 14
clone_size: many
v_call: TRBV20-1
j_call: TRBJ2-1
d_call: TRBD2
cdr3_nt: TGCAGTGCCCGGGAACTAGCGGATTACAATGAGCAGTTCTTC
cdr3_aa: CSARELADYNEQFF

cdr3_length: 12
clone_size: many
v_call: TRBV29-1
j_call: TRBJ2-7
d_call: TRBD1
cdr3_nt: TGCAGCGAACCGGGACAGGGCTACGAGCAGTACTTC
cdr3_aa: CSEPGQGYEQYF

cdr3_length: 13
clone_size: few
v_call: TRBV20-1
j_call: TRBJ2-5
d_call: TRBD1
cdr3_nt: TGCAGTGCTACCAGGGGGCAGGGAGAGACCCAGTACTTC
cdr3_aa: CSATRGQGETQYF

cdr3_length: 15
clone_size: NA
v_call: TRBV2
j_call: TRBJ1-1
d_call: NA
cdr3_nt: TGTGCCAGCAGCCCCAGGTCGGGCATGAACACTGAAGCTTTCTTT
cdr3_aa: CASSPRSGMNTEAFF

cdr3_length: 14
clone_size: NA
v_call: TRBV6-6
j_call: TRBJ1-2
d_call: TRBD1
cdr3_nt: TGTGCCAGCAGTGCATCGGACAGGGGGAATGGCTGCACCTTC
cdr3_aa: CASSASDRGNGCTF

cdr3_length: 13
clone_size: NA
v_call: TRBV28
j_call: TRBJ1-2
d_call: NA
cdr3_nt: TGTGCCAGCAGTCAGACGGGCTTCTATGGCTACACCTTC
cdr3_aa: CASSQTGFYGYTF

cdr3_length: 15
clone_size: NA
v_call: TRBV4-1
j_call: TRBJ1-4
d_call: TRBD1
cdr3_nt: TGCGCCAGCAGCCGAACAGGACAGGGATACGGAAAACTGTTTTTT
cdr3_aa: CASSRTGQGYGKLFF

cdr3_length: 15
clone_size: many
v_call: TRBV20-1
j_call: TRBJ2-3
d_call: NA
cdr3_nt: TGCAGTGCTCCGTCCGGGACCAGGCGGACAGATACGCAGTATTTT
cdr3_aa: CSAPSGTRRTDTQYF

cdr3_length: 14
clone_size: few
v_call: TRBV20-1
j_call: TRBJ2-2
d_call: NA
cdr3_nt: TGCAGTGCTTCACCTGACGGGAACACCGGGGAGCTGTTTTTT
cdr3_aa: CSASPDGNTGELFF

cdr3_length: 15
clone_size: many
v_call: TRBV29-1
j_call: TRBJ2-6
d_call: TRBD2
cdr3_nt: TGCAGCGTTGCACTAGCGGGTGGTGGGGCCAACGTCCTGACTTTC
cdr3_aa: CSVALAGGGANVLTF

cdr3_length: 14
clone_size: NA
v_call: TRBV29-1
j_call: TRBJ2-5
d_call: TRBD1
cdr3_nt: TGCAGCGTTACCTCCGGGACAGGGGTCGAGACCCAGTACTTC
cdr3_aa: CSVTSGTGVETQYF

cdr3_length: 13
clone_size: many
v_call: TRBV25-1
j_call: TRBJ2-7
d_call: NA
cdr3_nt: TGTGCCAGCAGGACCCCTAACTCCGGCGAGCAGTACTTC
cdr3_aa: CASRTPNSGEQYF

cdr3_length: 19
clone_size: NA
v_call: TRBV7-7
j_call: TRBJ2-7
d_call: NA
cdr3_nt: TGTGCCAGCAGCTCCTCGCCCCAGGGAGCCCCAAGACTCTCCTACGAGCAGTACTTC
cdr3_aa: CASSSSPQGAPRLSYEQYF

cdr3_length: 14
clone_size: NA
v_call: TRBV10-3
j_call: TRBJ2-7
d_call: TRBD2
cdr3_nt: TGTGCCAGCGCTAGCGGGGGGCCCTTCTACGAGCAGTACTTC
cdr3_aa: CASASGGPFYEQYF

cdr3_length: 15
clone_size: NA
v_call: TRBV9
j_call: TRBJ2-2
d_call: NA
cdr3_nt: TGTGCCAGCAGCCCACTTATCCAGGGCGGGGGGGAGCTGTTTTTT
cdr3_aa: CASSPLIQGGGELFF

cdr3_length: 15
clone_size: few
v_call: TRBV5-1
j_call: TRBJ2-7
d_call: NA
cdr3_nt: TGCGCCAGCAGCTTGGAGGGGACGGATCCCTACGAGCAGTACTTC
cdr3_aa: CASSLEGTDPYEQYF

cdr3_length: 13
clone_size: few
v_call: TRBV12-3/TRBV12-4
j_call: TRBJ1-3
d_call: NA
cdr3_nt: TGTGCCAGCAAAGGGACCTCTGGAAACACCATATATTTT
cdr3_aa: CASKGTSGNTIYF

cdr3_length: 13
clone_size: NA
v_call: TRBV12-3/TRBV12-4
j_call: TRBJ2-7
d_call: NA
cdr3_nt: TGTGCCAGCACCCCGGAGGGCGCCATGCCGGTGTACTTC
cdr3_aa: CASTPEGAMPVYF

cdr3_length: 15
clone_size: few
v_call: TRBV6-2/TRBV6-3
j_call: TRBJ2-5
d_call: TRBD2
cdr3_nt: TGTGCCAGCAGTCGGGGCGGGAGTTTTGGAGAGACCCAGTACTTC
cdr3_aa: CASSRGGSFGETQYF